This note documents a single T cell receptor beta chain sequence. Its antigen is not identified. The J segment lost 0 bases and the V segment lost 10 bases, leaving 13 bases of the junction unmatched. Germline CDR1 MDHEN, CDR2 SYDVKM. The CDR3 consists of 16 residues. These data are taken from a study of siplizumab effects on memory and regulatory T cells. Findings of the study overall: In unstimulated cells, naive T cells appeared more diverse than memory T cells and seemed major alloresponse contributors. Where siplizumab was present, mappable alloreactive CD4+ clones averaged approximately 73% Treg-derived, compared with around 27% in controls.

This table comes from immunoSEQ multiplex PCR, and its TCRdb copy is limited to in-frame clones, with some not included. The sample lists about 50,000 clones, 93% seen once, with 17% in the top ten. The chain combines TRBV28 with TRBJ2-3, with TRBD1 identical over 7 bases. Input material: CD8+ T cells sorted from blood. This clonotype was obtained from a human donor in good health. CDR3 residues: CATGSGTEPSTDTQYF. DNA of the CDR3: TGTGCCACCGGCTCCGGGACAGAGCCTAGCACAGATACGCAGTATTTT.